This T cell receptor (beta chain) was identified during a study of tumor T cells in aggressive B-cell lymphoma. The CDR3 spans 17 residues. Germline V gives CDR1 KGHSH, CDR2 LQKENI. V was trimmed by 4 bases and J by 5 bases, leaving 23 bases between them. The table came from immunoSEQ multiplex PCR; TCRdb's copy has only in-frame clones and leaves some out. The sample holds roughly 1,600 clones, roughly 89% seen once. The sequenced sample consisted of tumor tissue. The sequence was obtained from an adult with diffuse large B cell lymphoma. The chain links TRBV18 to TRBJ2-5; D may be TRBD1 (5 bases). DNA for the CDR3: TGTGCCAGCTCACGAGAAACAGGATTCTCCCCGGCGGAGACCCAGTACTTC. Translated: CASSRETGFSPAETQYF.